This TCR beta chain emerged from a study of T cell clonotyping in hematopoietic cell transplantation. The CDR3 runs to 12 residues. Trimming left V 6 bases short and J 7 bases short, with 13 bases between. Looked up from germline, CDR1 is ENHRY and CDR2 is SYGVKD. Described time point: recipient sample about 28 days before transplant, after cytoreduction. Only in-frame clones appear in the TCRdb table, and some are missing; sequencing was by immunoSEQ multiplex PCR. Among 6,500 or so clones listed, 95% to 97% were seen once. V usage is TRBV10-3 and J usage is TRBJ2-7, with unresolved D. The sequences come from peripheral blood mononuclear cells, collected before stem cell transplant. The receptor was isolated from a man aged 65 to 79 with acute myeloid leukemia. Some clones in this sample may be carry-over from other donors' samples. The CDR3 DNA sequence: TGTGCCATCAGGGCAGACACGGAGGAGCAGTACTTC. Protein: CAIRADTEEQYF.